This section outlines one T cell receptor (beta chain) sequence together with its context. It has no known antigen specificity. No base-level quality is on record; no much larger clone is a single base apart. Naive and memory CD4+ T cells were separated from cryopreserved PBMCs through CD4 enrichment, which was followed by EasySep naive CD4+ T cell enrichment. Sorted naive or memory CD4+ T cells (approximately 10^5) were grown at a 1:1 ratio with T cell-depleted PBMCs and CEF peptides for 10 days. Each peptide culture condition was generally run in triplicate replicate wells. PBMCs were isolated from leukapheresis product or whole blood by Ficoll-Paque PLUS gradient centrifugation. PBMCs were either cryopreserved at -140°C or used fresh in the expansion assay. The QIAamp Micro DNA Kit was used to extract genomic DNA from the CD4+ T cells. Survey-level immunoSEQ TCR-beta sequencing was performed on DNA from CEF-cultured naive and memory CD4+ T cells. Per the original workflow: During preprocessing, nonproductive sequences were discarded, as were any CDR3s that did not begin with C, did not end with F or W, or were shorter than 7 amino acids. The MANAFEST web app identified antigen-specific clonotypes based on expansion compared with the reference and other culture wells. A clone was considered positive if the clone showed significant expansion compared with the reference culture in 2 of 3 replicate wells at an FDR below 0.05. To be called positive, a clone also had to show significant expansion compared with every other tandem well and an odds ratio greater than 5. Cultured and uncultured naive and memory CD4+ repertoires were searched for previously identified spike- and CEF-reactive CDR3s. CDR3 homology was measured as pairwise Levenshtein distance, computed with the stringdist R package after trimming three terminal residues from each end. The clones in this table, taken by TCRdb from immuneACCESS, are in-frame only. Not every clone is retained; where verified, under half of the shortfall comes from an unresolved V gene, and the cause of the rest is unknown. V, J and clone size reflect that table, while D and trimming were determined from the DNA. The sample contains about 43,000 clones, more than 65% of them found a single time. The ten largest clones represent over 1.1% of the sample.

The entry originates in a study of CD4 T cells in relation to SARS-CoV-2 and coronaviruses (dated by TCRdb to 2020 to 2022). Broadly, across the study: In the ViraFEST assay, PBMCs were cultured with antigen for roughly ten days, after which TCR beta CDR3s were sequenced to identify antigen-specific clonal expansions. A median age of around 38 years, with a range of about 21 to 75 years, was recorded for the full convalescent cohort of around twelve patients. Of the approximately 12 convalescent patients, 8 were male and 4 were female, and two of the subjects were Hispanic. Patient-derived lymphoblastoid cell lines were used to map the HLA restriction of shared crossreactive spike epitopes. At the level of individual TCR clonotypes, the study evaluated whether memory CD4+ T cells crossreact between the spike proteins of SARS-CoV-2 and those of common cold coronaviruses. Samples from three pre-COVID donors and the naive versus memory experiments were sequenced with the Adaptive Biotechnologies TCR-sequencing kit; other data were Illumina-based. For other donors in the study, expansion assays were sequenced with a different, Illumina-based TCR-beta assay. Findings and caveats that apply to the study as a whole: Pre-pandemic and post-infection samples were not both contributed by any donor, so tracing of the source of pre-existing responses was limited. Sequencing of naive versus memory cells indicated that the assay detects memory recall responses, not primary responses primed during culture. Crossreactive clones showed significantly weaker SARS-CoV-2-driven expansion than monoreactive clones, consistent with antigenic imprinting. In roughly two thirds of donors, memory CD4+ clonotypes turned up that crossrecognized SARS-CoV-2 and at least one common cold coronavirus spike. Because the crossreactivity analysis focused on spike protein, crossreactivity against other viral proteins was not assessed. The study was limited by small numbers of patients and tested TCRs.

Measured from the cysteine to the phenylalanine, the CDR3 is 16 residues long. The sequence is cut down to CDR3 DNA, 48 bases in frame from base 1. V was cut back by 6 bases and J by 3 bases, leaving a gap of 18 bases between them. The germline V gene sets CDR1 to MDHEN and CDR2 to SYDVKM. This chain joins TRBV28 to TRBJ1-3, and the D gene may be TRBD1, 6 bases matching. The clonotype comes from an adult with COVID-19. Sequences were obtained from naive CD4+ T cells from PBMCs, cultured in vitro. Reading the label with the study, this specimen's cell subset or site is: naive CD4+ T cells isolated by negative enrichment. CDR3 protein: CASRNLLGHLGNTIYF. The DNA sequence is as follows: TGTGCCAGCAGGAATTTATTGGGACACCTTGGAAACACCATATATTTT.